This T cell receptor (beta chain) was captured in a study of T cells in Graves' hyperthyroidism and ophthalmopathy. RNA transcripts were the template for amplifying TCR beta CDR3 regions. HTBI primers were employed in a first-round RT-PCR of the TCR CDR3. TCRdb re-analysed the multiplex PCR reads in MiXCR, keeping a single row per CDR3 protein. The table includes hundreds of thousands of distinct CDR3 sequences, 38% detected once. Regarding this clonotype: The junction differs from germline at one of its ends, possibly a read error.

This CDR3 spans 14 amino acids. CDR1 SGHVS and CDR2 FQNEAQ come from the germline V gene. Stable Graves' hyperthyroidism meant no ophthalmopathy progression within 18 months. The sequencing sample was made of blood. The sequence was obtained from a man younger than 30 with Graves' hyperthyroidism. The chain has TRBV7-8 and TRBJ1-2; TRBD1 matches 7 bases. This CDR3 is CASSHSAGGRGYTF. CDR3 coding DNA: TGCGCCAGCAGCCATTCCGCAGGGGGTAGGGGCTACACCTTC.